Listed here are 20 T cell receptor beta chains from one sample, sequenced in a study of cytomegalovirus exposure and HLA in healthy donors. The PCR used 60 Vbeta and 13 Jbeta primers. Method: immunoSEQ multiplex PCR; TCRdb's copy keeps in-frame clones and lacks some. The sample lists some 66,000 clones, approximately 78% seen once, with over 2.5% in the top ten. The sample consisted of PBMCs. These receptors came from a woman in her twenties or thirties in good health and CMV-seronegative.

V gene TRBV14 combines with J gene TRBJ2-2, with 14 nucleotides matching TRBD2. This CDR3 is 15 amino acids long. Germline CDR1 and CDR2: SGHDN and FVKESK. Trimming cost V 4 bases and J 9 bases; bases outside gene matches: 4. CDR3 in DNA: TGTGCCAGCAGCCTGACTAGCGGGGGGGCCCGGGAGCTGTTTTTT. Amino acids: CASSLTSGGARELFF.

The V gene is TRBV11-2, the J gene TRBJ1-4; no firm D call. The germline gives CDR1 SGHAT, CDR2 FQNNGV. V was pared by 3 bases and J by 5 bases, with 7 bases between. The CDR3 covers 13 residues. CDR3 loop: CASSLGTNEKLFF. DNA of the CDR3: TGTGCCAGCAGCTTGGGCACCAATGAAAAACTGTTTTTT.

CDR3 residues: CASSSPGSSYEQYF. As DNA, the CDR3 is TGTGCCAGCAGCTCTCCCGGGAGTTCCTACGAGCAGTACTTC. V gene TRBV7-2 combines with J gene TRBJ2-7; TRBD2 is a possible D gene (6 bases). Per germline, CDR1 SGHTA and CDR2 FQGNSA. The CDR3 runs 14 residues. The V and J ends lost 4 bases and 1 base respectively, with 11 bases between them.

Only a few counts were recorded for this clone. This sequence joins TRBV7-9 and TRBJ2-7; 8 nucleotides agree with TRBD1. This CDR3 contains 14 residues. The ends lost 1 base at V and 6 bases at J; junction bases unmatched: 5. Germline CDR1 reads SEHNR; CDR2 reads FQNEAQ (reference sequence). The CDR3 bases are TGTGCCAGCAGCTTAGACAGGGGGTTTAGCGAGCAGTACTTC. Encoded protein: CASSLDRGFSEQYF.

The V call is TRBV10-2, the J call TRBJ2-7; D remains unclear. V shed 0 bases and J shed 0 bases, with 9 bases lying between them. The V gene's germline CDR1 is WSHSY and CDR2 SAAADI. This CDR3 spans 15 amino acids. CDR3 sequence (DNA): TGCGCCAGCAGTGAGTCACCTGAGAACTCCTACGAGCAGTACTTC. Protein: CASSESPENSYEQYF.

The rearrangement links TRBV5-1 to TRBJ2-7, with D perhaps TRBD2 (5 bases). The ends were cut back, 3 bases at V and 2 bases at J, with 15 bases in the middle. From germline, CDR1 is SGHRS and CDR2 YFSETQ. The CDR3 consists of 15 residues. The CDR3 coding sequence is TGCGCCAGCAGCTCGCGAGGACGGGGAACCTACGAGCAGTACTTC. It specifies CASSSRGRGTYEQYF.

The gene calls are TRBV9 and TRBJ1-1, with D perhaps TRBD1 (6 bases). The CDR3 is made up of 15 amino acids. CDR1 is SGDLS, CDR2 YYNGEE, per germline. Trimming cost V 3 bases and J 1 base, with 13 bases left between them. As DNA, the CDR3 is TGTGCCAGCAGCGCACCAAGGGGGAGGAACACTGAAGCTTTCTTT. This gives the protein CASSAPRGRNTEAFF.

The V gene is TRBV7-9, the J gene TRBJ2-1, with a tentative D call TRBD1 (6 bases). The CDR3 has 14 residues. V lost 3 bases and J lost 6, with 12 bases in between. Germline V gives CDR1 SEHNR, CDR2 FQNEAQ (reference sequence). The CDR3 reads CASSLAGVGNEQFF. DNA for the CDR3: TGTGCCAGCAGCTTGGCAGGGGTTGGCAATGAGCAGTTCTTC.

V and J are TRBV6-4 and TRBJ2-2, with D possibly being TRBD2 (5 bases). Looked up from germline, CDR1 is MRHNA and CDR2 is SNTAGT. The V end lost 2 bases, the J end lost 6 bases, and 10 bases lay between the germline ends. The length of the CDR3 is 14 residues. For the CDR3, the DNA is TGTGCCAGCAGTGACGATTCGGAGGCCGGGGAGCTGTTTTTT. Encoded protein: CASSDDSEAGELFF.

The chain has TRBV1 and TRBJ1-2. TRBV1 is annotated as a pseudogene. CDR3 length: 14 residues. CDR3 protein: CTSSQERGIHGYTF. The CDR3 DNA reads as TGCACCAGCAGCCAAGAACGGGGGATTCATGGCTACACCTTC.

The chain carries TRBV28 and TRBJ2-6, with 7 nucleotides matching TRBD1. Germline assignment: CDR1 MDHEN and CDR2 SYDVKM. The trim removed 6 bases at V and 0 bases at J, leaving 17 bases unmatched. The CDR3 runs 20 residues. CDR3 DNA: TGTGCCAGCAGGCGTACAGGGGCAACTGAGAAAACCTCTGGGGCCAACGTCCTGACTTTC. Translation: CASRRTGATEKTSGANVLTF.

J is TRBJ1-1 and V is TRBV7-2; 7 positions match TRBD1. CDR1 SGHTA and CDR2 FQGNSA come from the germline V gene. This CDR3 has 12 residues. V trimming: 5 bases; J trimming: 8 bases; junction bases outside the gene matches: 5. The DNA of the CDR3 is TGTGCCAGCAGCCTCGTGGACAGGGAAGCTTTCTTT. It translates to CASSLVDREAFF.

The genes are TRBV4-3 and TRBJ2-1; TRBD2 might be the D (7 bases). Trimming pared 4 bases from V and 4 bases from J, leaving 14 bases between. The CDR3 is 15 residues long. Germline CDR1 LGHNA, CDR2 YSLEER. CDR3 loop: CASSRGGGSYNEQFF. CDR3 DNA: TGCGCCAGCAGCCGCGGGGGCGGATCTTACAATGAGCAGTTCTTC.

J is TRBJ1-2 and V is TRBV19; D might be TRBD1 (5 bases). Per the germline V gene, CDR1 is LNHDA and CDR2 is SQIVND (reference sequence). Trimming stripped 5 bases from V and 8 bases from J, with 18 bases between. This CDR3 contains 14 residues. CDR3 region: CASSPGTPPQGYTF. The DNA for the CDR3 is TGTGCCAGTAGTCCCGGGACTCCCCCCCAAGGCTACACCTTC.

V and J are TRBV11-2 and TRBJ1-1; unclear D gene. V was trimmed by 4 bases and J by 1 base, leaving 7 bases between them. The germline V gene has CDR1 SGHAT and CDR2 FQNNGV. The CDR3 runs to 13 residues. CDR3 sequence: CASSSRENTEAFF. CDR3 bases: TGTGCCAGCAGCTCCCGAGAGAACACTGAAGCTTTCTTT.

This chain connects TRBV29-1 to TRBJ2-7; 9 nucleotides match TRBD2. The V gene's germline CDR1 is SQVTM and CDR2 ANQGSEA. V lost 3 bases to trimming and J lost 2 bases; unmatched junction nucleotides: 5. The CDR3 covers 14 residues. The CDR3 DNA sequence: TGCAGCGTTGACCTGGGACTAGCAACCTACGAGCAGTACTTC. The encoded protein is CSVDLGLATYEQYF.

This clone has just one count. V usage is TRBV7-9 and J usage is TRBJ2-1, with a weak D call TRBD1 (6 bases). With 5 bases removed from V and 8 bases from J, the gap between germline ends came to 16 bases. The CDR3 runs 14 residues. Germline lookup yields CDR1 SEHNR and CDR2 FQNEAQ (reference sequence). CDR3 sequence reads: CASSARYRDDEQFF. CDR3 nucleotide sequence: TGTGCCAGCAGCGCCCGATACAGGGACGATGAGCAGTTCTTC.

The chain carries TRBV6-6 and TRBJ1-1; the D is unclear. There are 16 residues in the CDR3. V gave up 0 bases and J gave up 1 base, with 12 bases separating them. Looked up from germline, CDR1 is MNHNY and CDR2 is SVGAGI (reference sequence). This CDR3 is CASSYSKTLRNTEAFF. The CDR3 region has the DNA TGTGCCAGCAGTTACTCGAAGACACTCAGGAACACTGAAGCTTTCTTT.

This clone was recorded only once. V gene TRBV6-1 combines with J gene TRBJ2-6; the match to TRBD1 covers 8 bases. Germline V CDR1 and CDR2: MNHNS, SASEGT. Trimming at V came to 6 bases and at J to 4 bases, leaving 5 bases not matched to a gene. This CDR3 comprises 15 residues. The CDR3: CASRAGGSGANVLTF. The CDR3 nucleotides read TGTGCCAGCAGGGCAGGGGGCTCCGGGGCCAACGTCCTGACTTTC.

This chain connects TRBV14 to TRBJ2-5, with 7 bases that match TRBD1. TRBJ2-7 matches the DNA end more closely, so the J call is doubtful. The CDR3 contains 15 residues. Germline assignment: CDR1 SGHDN and CDR2 FVKESK. In DNA form, the CDR3 reads TGTGCCAGCAGCCAAGAGCTGACAGGGTTGGGCGAGCAGTACTTC. Protein sequence: CASSQELTGLGEQYF.